This TCR beta chain was sequenced in a study of cytomegalovirus exposure and HLA in healthy donors. Study at large: From about 180 million T cells, an earlier analysis saw some 120 million unique TCR beta sequences.

CDR1 and CDR2 (germline): SSHAT, FNYEAQ (reference sequence). Trimming cost V 3 bases and J 6 bases, with 15 bases left between them. The CDR3 is 15 amino acids. Primers: 60 Vbeta forward and 13 Jbeta reverse. Profiling relied on immunoSEQ multiplex PCR, and the TCRdb table lists in-frame clones only, not all of them. The sample has around 170,000 clones, over 60% seen once. The sequencing sample was made of PBMCs. This clonotype was sampled from a girl aged 10-17 years in good health and CMV-seronegative. The V and J genes are TRBV7-7 and TRBJ2-1; D possibly corresponds to TRBD2 (6 bases). CDR3 sequence (DNA): TGTGCCAGCAGCTTTGGGACTCACGGCTCCAATGAGCAGTTCTTC. It yields the protein CASSFGTHGSNEQFF. The whole variable domain, filled in from reference TRBV7-7 and TRBJ2-1, reads GAGVSQSPRYKVTKRGQDVTLRCDPISSHATLYWYQQALGQGPEFLTYFNYEAQPDKSGLPSDRFSAERPEGSISTLTIQRTEQRDSAMYRCASSFGTHGSNEQFFGPGTRLTVL.